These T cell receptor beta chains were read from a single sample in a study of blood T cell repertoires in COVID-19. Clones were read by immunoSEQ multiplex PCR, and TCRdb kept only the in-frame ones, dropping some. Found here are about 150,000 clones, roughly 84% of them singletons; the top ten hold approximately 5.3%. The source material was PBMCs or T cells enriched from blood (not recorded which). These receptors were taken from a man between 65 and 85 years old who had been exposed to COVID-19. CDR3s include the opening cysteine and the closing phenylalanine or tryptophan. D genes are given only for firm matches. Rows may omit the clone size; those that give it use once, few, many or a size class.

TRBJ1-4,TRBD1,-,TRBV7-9,TGTGCCAGCGGGAATTCAGGGGGAAAAGAAAAACTGTTTTTT,CASGNSGGKEKLFF
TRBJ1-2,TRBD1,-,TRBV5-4,TGTGCCAGCAGCGAATCAGGGGGCGCCGGGGGCTACACCTTC,CASSESGGAGGYTF
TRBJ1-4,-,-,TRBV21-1,TGTGCCAGCAGCTCCGGGACAGGCAGCACAACTAATGAAAAACTGTTTTTT,CASSSGTGSTTNEKLFF
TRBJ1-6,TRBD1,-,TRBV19,TGTGCCAGTAGTCCGGGACAGCTTACCCTCCACTTT,CASSPGQLTLHF
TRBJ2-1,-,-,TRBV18,TGTGCCAGCTCACCTAGGCTAGAGGATGAGCAGTTCTTC,CASSPRLEDEQFF
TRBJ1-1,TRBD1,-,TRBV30,TGTGCCTGGAGTGGAGACAGGGGTTGGGTTAACACTGAAGCTTTCTTT,CAWSGDRGWVNTEAFF
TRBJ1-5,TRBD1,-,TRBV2,TGTGCCAGCAGTGGGGCAGGGGGAAATCAGCCCCAGCATTTT,CASSGAGGNQPQHF
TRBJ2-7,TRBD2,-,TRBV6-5,TGTGCCAGCAGTTACGATGGGAGGGCTCGGGAGCAGTACTTC,CASSYDGRAREQYF
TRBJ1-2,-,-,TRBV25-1,TGTGCCAGCATGGGCACGGACAGAAATTTCTATGGCTACACCTTC,CASMGTDRNFYGYTF
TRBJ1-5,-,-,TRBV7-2,TGTGCCAGCAGACCCACAGGAACCAATCAGCCCCAGCATTTT,CASRPTGTNQPQHF
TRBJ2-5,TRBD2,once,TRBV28,TGTGCCAGCAGTTCCCAGCGGGGCCCCCAAGAGACCCAGTACTTC,CASSSQRGPQETQYF
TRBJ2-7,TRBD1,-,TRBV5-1,TGCGCCAGCAAAACCCAAGGGGGCGCGGACGAGCAGTACTTC,CASKTQGGADEQYF
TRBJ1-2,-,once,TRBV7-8,TGTGCCAGCAGCTTCGCGGGGAGGGGGAGTAGTGGCTACACCTTC,CASSFAGRGSSGYTF
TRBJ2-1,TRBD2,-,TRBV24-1,TGTGCCACCAGTGATTCTCGATTTACTAGCGGGAGTAAAGCTGATGAGCAGTTCTTC,CATSDSRFTSGSKADEQFF
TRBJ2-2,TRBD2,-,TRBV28,TGTGCCAGCAGACCCTGGGGGACTAGCGGGAGCAACACCGGGGAGCTGTTTTTT,CASRPWGTSGSNTGELFF
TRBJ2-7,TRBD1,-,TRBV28,TGTGCCAGCGGGGGACAGGGAAAAAGCACCTACGAGCAGTACTTC,CASGGQGKSTYEQYF
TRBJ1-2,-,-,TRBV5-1,TGCGCCAGCACCCCCGACGGAGGCTATGGCTACACCTTC,CASTPDGGYGYTF
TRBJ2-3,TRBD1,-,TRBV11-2,TGTGCCAGCAGCTTGACAGGGGTCACAGATACGCAGTATTTT,CASSLTGVTDTQYF
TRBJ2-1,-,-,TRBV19,TGTGCCAGTAGTATAGCTGCGGGTGCCAGCTCGACCTACAATGAGCAGTTCTTC,CASSIAAGASSTYNEQFF
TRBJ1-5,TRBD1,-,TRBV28,TGTGCCAGCAGTTTAGTCACAGGGGATCAGCCCCAGCATTTT,CASSLVTGDQPQHF
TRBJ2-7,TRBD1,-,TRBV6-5,TGTGCCAGCAGCCGGGGACAGGGGGCTTCGGGGGAGCAGTACTTC,CASSRGQGASGEQYF
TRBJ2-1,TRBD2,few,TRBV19,TGTGCCAGTAGCATCGGACTAGCGGGGGGCCTATCCTACAATGAGCAGTTCTTC,CASSIGLAGGLSYNEQFF
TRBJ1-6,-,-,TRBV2,TGTGCCAGCAGAGAGGGTTCGTGGCCTAATTCACCCCTCCACTTT,CASREGSWPNSPLHF
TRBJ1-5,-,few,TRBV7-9,TGTGCCAGCAGCCCGGGGTATAGCAATCAGCCCCAGCATTTT,CASSPGYSNQPQHF
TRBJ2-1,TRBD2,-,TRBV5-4,TGTGCCAGCAGCCTATCTAGCGGCTCCTACAATGAGCAGTTCTTC,CASSLSSGSYNEQFF
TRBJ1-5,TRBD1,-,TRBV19,TGTGCCAGCGGAGGGGGACAGGGTATTCCGCCCCAGCATTTT,CASGGGQGIPPQHF
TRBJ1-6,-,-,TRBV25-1,TGTGCCAGCAGTGAGAGGCCCGCCAATTCACCCCTCCACTTT,CASSERPANSPLHF
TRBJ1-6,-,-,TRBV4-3,TGCGCCAGCAGCCAAGATCTTTCGGGAACCAATTCACCCCTCCACTTT,CASSQDLSGTNSPLHF
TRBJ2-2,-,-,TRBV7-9,TGTGCCTCGGGGACCGGGGAGCTGTTTTTT,CASGTGELFF
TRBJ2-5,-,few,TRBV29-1,TGCAGCGTTGAGGCGGGCGAGACCCAGTACTTC,CSVEAGETQYF
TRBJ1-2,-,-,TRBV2,TGTGCCAGCAGTGAACTCGCCCGGGGCTACACCTTC,CASSELARGYTF
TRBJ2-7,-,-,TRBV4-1,TGCGCCAGCAGCCAAGACCGACAGACCACCTACGAGCAGTACTTC,CASSQDRQTTYEQYF
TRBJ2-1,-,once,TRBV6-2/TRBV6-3,TGTGCCAGCAGTTACTCCCGCAATGAGCAGTTCTTC,CASSYSRNEQFF
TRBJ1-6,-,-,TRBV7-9,TGTGCCAGCAGCTTAGGGAGGGTTACCTATAATTCACCCCTCCACTTT,CASSLGRVTYNSPLHF
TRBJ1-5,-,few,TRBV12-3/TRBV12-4,TGTGCCAGCAGTCGCGACAACCAGCCCCAGCATTTT,CASSRDNQPQHF
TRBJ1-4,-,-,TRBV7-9,TGTGCCAGCAGCTTAGGACAGCGTGCTCAGGAAAAACTGTTTTTT,CASSLGQRAQEKLFF
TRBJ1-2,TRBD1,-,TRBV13,TGTGCCAGCAGCTCTGACAGGGGAAGGGATGGCTACACCTTC,CASSSDRGRDGYTF